A single sample gave rise to the 6 T cell receptor beta chains below, sequenced in a study of cytomegalovirus exposure and HLA in healthy donors. Researchers ran the PCR with 60 Vbeta and 13 Jbeta primers. Generated by immunoSEQ multiplex PCR, the TCRdb table keeps only in-frame clones and is missing some. The data contain about 100,000 clones, more than 75% of them seen just once; the ten biggest clones take up 3% to 4%. The source material was PBMCs. These receptors originate from a woman between 50 and 59 years old in good health and CMV-seropositive.

This clone was detected only a few times. V gene TRBV20-1 combines with J gene TRBJ2-5; no definite D call. Germline loops: CDR1 DFQATT, CDR2 SNEGSKA (reference sequence). The germline V and J ends were trimmed by 3 bases and 1 base, with 3 bases remaining between them. This CDR3 is 11 amino acids long. CDR3 sequence (DNA): TGCAGTGCTAGCAGCCAAGAGACCCAGTACTTC. Translated, it gives CSASSQETQYF.

Worth noting for this clone: Sequence at one end of the junction differs from germline and may be a read error. This chain joins TRBV7-9 and TRBJ1-1, with no clear D. CDR1 and CDR2 (germline): SEHNR, FQNEAQ (reference sequence). The CDR3 consists of 12 residues. CDR3 protein: CSSSSVVTEAFF. As DNA, the CDR3 is TGTTCCAGCAGCTCGGTGGTCACTGAAGCTTTCTTT. Using reference TRBV7-9 and TRBJ1-1 for the parts outside the CDR3, the full variable domain is DTGVSQNPRHKITKRGQNVTFRCDPISEHNRLYWYRQTLGQGPEFLTYFQNEAQLEKSRLLSDRFSAERPKGSFSTLEIQRTEQGDSAMYLCSSSSVVTEAFFGQGTRLTVV.

The CDR3 is CASSSTYGGAGGYTF. CDR3 nucleotides: TGTGCCAGCAGCTCCACTTATGGGGGGGCGGGGGGCTACACCTTC. The chain has TRBV5-4 and TRBJ1-2, with D possibly matching TRBD1 (6 bases). CDR3 length: 15 residues. CDR1 and CDR2 (germline): SGHNT, YYREEE (reference sequence). With 3 bases removed from V and 8 bases from J, the gap between germline ends came to 20 bases.

The chain combines TRBV11-2 with TRBJ2-7; D call uncertain. The CDR3 consists of 11 residues. V was clipped by 1 base and J by 6 bases, with 4 bases between them. Germline assignment: CDR1 SGHAT and CDR2 FQNNGV. The CDR3 loop reads CASSLGLEQYF. CDR3 sequence (DNA): TGTGCCAGCAGCTTAGGACTCGAGCAGTACTTC.

In this sample, this clone turned up a few times. The chain recombines TRBV30 with TRBJ2-2; D is perhaps TRBD1 (5 bases). CDR1 and CDR2 from the germline V gene are GTSNPN and SVGIG (reference sequence). With 1 base removed from V and 7 bases from J, the gap between germline ends came to 10 bases. The CDR3 has 13 amino acids. The CDR3 sequence: CAWSEGAGGELFF. The CDR3 region has the DNA TGTGCCTGGAGTGAAGGGGCCGGCGGGGAGCTGTTTTTT.

The V and J genes are TRBV27 and TRBJ2-1; no reliable D call. V was trimmed by 2 bases and J by 4 bases, leaving 12 bases between them. The germline CDR1 and CDR2 sequences are MNHEY and SMNVEV (reference sequence). There are 15 residues in the CDR3. The CDR3: CASSLGVLSYNEQFF. In DNA form, the CDR3 reads TGTGCCAGCAGTTTAGGAGTACTGTCGTACAATGAGCAGTTCTTC.